Sequencing of this T cell receptor (beta chain) was carried out in a study of blood T cell repertoires in COVID-19. Study at large: Samples came from the United States, Italy and Spain, spanning acute and convalescent COVID-19.

As handled by the study authors: Scientists estimated how many nucleated cells there were by amplifying reference gene primers. The table came from immunoSEQ multiplex PCR; TCRdb's copy has only in-frame clones and leaves some out. Clone size and the V and J calls come from that table; the DNA yielded D and trimming. The sample has 52,000 or so clones; around 81% are singletons. The CDR3 runs to 18 residues. Deletions cut 2 bases from V and 4 bases from J, with 23 bases between. CDR1 is LNHDA and CDR2 is SQIVND in the germline V gene (reference sequence). This TCR derives from a human donor in a cohort sampled during active COVID-19. The sample consisted of peripheral blood. V usage is TRBV19 and J usage is TRBJ1-2; tentative D call: TRBD1 (6 bases). CDR3 in amino acids: CASSISRPNREIAYGYTF. The CDR3 nucleotides are TGTGCCAGTAGTATATCCAGACCAAACAGGGAGATAGCCTATGGCTACACCTTC.